A single sample gave rise to the 11 T cell receptor beta chains below, sequenced in a study of PD-1 blockade in classical Hodgkin lymphoma. Time point of the sample: cycle 4 day 1 (C4D1), after around six weeks of nivolumab. Each of the patients experienced relapse following autologous stem cell transplantation, and their brentuximab vedotin exposure differed. Clones were sequenced by immunoSEQ multiplex PCR, and TCRdb holds only the in-frame ones, with some missing. The sample contains 75,000 to 100,000 clones, 90% to 95% of which appear only once. The sample consisted of peripheral blood mononuclear cells (PBMCs), taken before the fourth cycle of nivolumab. The receptors were gathered from a human donor with classical Hodgkin lymphoma.

This rearrangement joins TRBV5-6 to TRBJ2-7; 10 bases align to TRBD1. CDR3 length: 13 amino acids. Germline assignment: CDR1 SGHDT and CDR2 YYEEEE. V dropped 7 bases and J dropped 6; count of bases not matched to a gene: 7. DNA for the CDR3: TGTGCCAGCGGAGACAGGGGGCTCGCCGAGCAGTACTTC. This translates into CASGDRGLAEQYF.

The gene calls are TRBV18 and TRBJ1-3; D perhaps matches TRBD1 (6 bases). In germline, CDR1 is KGHSH, CDR2 LQKENI. V was shortened by 2 bases and J by 0 bases, with 20 bases between the two germline ends. The CDR3 loop spans 19 amino acids. This CDR3 reads CASSPIDGAGAFSGNTIYF. The CDR3 nucleotides read TGTGCCAGCTCACCAATCGACGGGGCAGGGGCTTTCTCTGGAAACACCATATATTTT.

The V and J genes are TRBV18 and TRBJ1-1; D possibly corresponds to TRBD1 (6 bases). The CDR3 runs to 13 residues. Germline V lookup: CDR1 KGHSH, CDR2 LQKENI. V shed 4 bases and J shed 3 bases, with 9 bases lying between them. Here the CDR3 reads CASSRQAHTEAFF. The CDR3 region has the DNA TGTGCCAGCTCACGACAGGCCCACACTGAAGCTTTCTTT.

This clone was seen a single time. V usage is TRBV5-1 and J usage is TRBJ1-4, with 8 bases fitting TRBD1. V lost 3 bases, J lost 4 bases, and 2 bases stayed unmatched. CDR3 length: 14 amino acids. Germline lookup yields CDR1 SGHRS and CDR2 YFSETQ. The CDR3 region is CASSSTGVNEKLFF. The CDR3 region has the DNA TGCGCCAGCAGCTCGACAGGGGTTAATGAAAAACTGTTTTTT.

V gene TRBV28 combines with J gene TRBJ2-2; TRBD1 aligns across 7 bases. Trimming removed 4 bases from V and 2 bases from J; junction bases left unmatched: 7. Germline lookup yields CDR1 MDHEN and CDR2 SYDVKM. CDR3 length equals 16 residues. The CDR3 region has the DNA TGTGCCAGCAGTTACCACCGGGACAGCAACACCGGGGAGCTGTTTTTT. It translates to CASSYHRDSNTGELFF.

The chain employs TRBV6-5 and TRBJ2-3, with 12 bases identical to TRBD2. In germline, CDR1 is MNHEY, CDR2 SVGAGI. V lost 3 bases to trimming and J lost 5 bases; unmatched junction nucleotides: 6. This CDR3 is built from 16 residues. Written as DNA, the CDR3 is TGTGCCAGCAGTTATTTGGCTAGCGGGGGGGTAGATACGCAGTATTTT. This gives the protein CASSYLASGGVDTQYF.

The CDR3 region is CASRTLGPTYNEQFF. The CDR3 DNA follows: TGTGCCAGCAGGACCCTGGGGCCCACCTACAATGAGCAGTTCTTC. The rearrangement uses TRBV27 and TRBJ2-1, with a tentative D call TRBD1 (5 bases). Between the trimmed V and J ends, which lost 6 bases and 2 bases, there was a span of 14 bases. Germline V gives CDR1 MNHEY, CDR2 SMNVEV (reference sequence). This CDR3 spans 15 amino acids.

The V call is TRBV15, the J call TRBJ1-2, with D possibly being TRBD1 (5 bases). This CDR3 region has 18 residues. V dropped 2 bases and J dropped 1 base, with 20 bases sitting between them. The V gene's germline CDR1 is LNHNV and CDR2 YYDKDF (reference sequence). CDR3 DNA sequence: TGTGCCACCAGCAGAACAAGACAGACAGTAAGAATTAACTATGGCTACACCTTC. This codes for CATSRTRQTVRINYGYTF. Looking up the rest from reference TRBV15 and TRBJ1-2 gives the full variable domain: DAMVIQNPRYQVTQFGKPVTLSCSQTLNHNVMYWYQQKSSQAPKLLFHYYDKDFNNEADTPDNFQSRRPNTSFCFLDIRSPGLGDTAMYLCATSRTRQTVRINYGYTFGSGTRLTVV.

The chain recombines TRBV6-9 with TRBJ1-1, with D perhaps TRBD1 (6 bases). The length of the CDR3 is 16 residues. The V and J ends lost 0 bases and 4 bases respectively, with 15 bases between them. Germline V lookup: CDR1 MNHGY, CDR2 SVAAGI. CDR3: CASSYSSRGGGTEAFF. In DNA form, the CDR3 reads TGTGCCAGCAGTTATTCGTCCAGGGGCGGGGGCACTGAAGCTTTCTTT.

The chain couples TRBV4-2 to TRBJ2-7, with TRBD2 identical over 7 bases. Trimming cost V 4 bases and J 2 bases; bases outside gene matches: 5. Germline CDR1 and CDR2: LGHNA and YNFKEQ. This CDR3 is 14 amino acids long. CDR3 sequence (DNA): TGTGCCAGCAGCCGAGGACGGGGGGCCTACGAGCAGTACTTC. Its translation: CASSRGRGAYEQYF.

The chain couples TRBV29-1 to TRBJ2-5; possibly TRBD1 for D (6 bases). V was cut by 5 bases and J by 5 bases, with 15 bases left in between. The CDR3 length is 13 residues. CDR1 is SQVTM, CDR2 ANQGSEA, per germline. In DNA form, the CDR3 reads TGCAGCGTTAGTTTATTAAGGGGGGAGACCCAGTACTTC. This codes for CSVSLLRGETQYF.